This T cell receptor beta chain was observed in a study of T cell clonality in common variable immunodeficiency. This clone has a handful of counts. Sequencing ends 3 residues short of the CDR3 end; the germline J gene provides the rest. Germline lookup yields CDR1 SGHDT and CDR2 YYEEEE. With V trimmed by 4 bases and J by 7 bases, 8 bases remained unmatched. This CDR3 has 15 residues. Libraries were prepared by immunoSEQ multiplex PCR; TCRdb keeps only in-frame clonotypes and omits some of them. The sample shows roughly 42,000 clones, no singletons; the ten largest hold about 3%. Sequences were obtained from peripheral blood mononuclear cells. The gene calls are TRBV5-6 and TRBJ1-6; TRBD1 agrees at 7 bases. This TCR derives from a person aged 18-70 years in good health. The sequenced part of the CDR3 DNA is TGTGCCAGCAGCAGGGTAGGGACAGAGAATTCACCC. Translating it yields CASSRVGTENSP. Given in full, the CDR3 is CASSRVGTENSPLHF.